A single sample gave rise to the 6 T cell receptor beta chains below, sequenced in a study of beta chain features in type 1 diabetes. The entirety of the isolated RNA underwent reverse transcription, so expressed TCRB transcripts were sequenced. Libraries were prepared by immunoSEQ multiplex PCR; TCRdb keeps only in-frame clonotypes and omits some of them. The sample lists 810,000 or so clones, roughly 15% seen once, with 0.02% to 0.03% in the top ten. Sequencing was carried out using naive CD4+ T cells from blood. The receptors here all came from a woman aged 18-29 years in good health.

The genes are TRBV7-9 and TRBJ2-1; the D gene is possibly TRBD1 (6 bases). Germline V gives CDR1 SEHNR, CDR2 FQNEAQ (reference sequence). V was trimmed by 2 bases and J by 16 bases, leaving 18 bases between them. This CDR3 contains 13 residues. In DNA form, the CDR3 reads TGTGCCAGCAGCTTAAGGGGGTCCCCCGGGCGCTTCTTC. It specifies CASSLRGSPGRFF.

This clone occurred a few times. The chain has TRBV7-2 and TRBJ1-2, with D hard to call. The CDR3 sequence is 13 residues long. CDR1 SGHTA and CDR2 FQGNSA come from the germline V gene. Trimming removed 5 bases from V and 8 bases from J, with 15 bases in between. This CDR3 reads CASSPGPLGGYTF. For the CDR3, the DNA is TGTGCCAGCAGCCCCGGCCCCCTGGGGGGCTACACCTTC.

The chain has TRBV5-4 and TRBJ2-1; TRBD2 aligns across 7 bases. Germline trimming cut 4 bases from V and 2 bases from J; bases unmatched to any gene: 3. CDR3 length: 14 amino acids. Germline assignment: CDR1 SGHNT and CDR2 YYREEE (reference sequence). The CDR3 DNA reads TGTGCCAGCAGCCCTGGACTAGCCTACAATGAGCAGTTCTTC. Amino acid sequence: CASSPGLAYNEQFF.

This clone appeared a few times. The chain couples TRBV14 to TRBJ2-1, with D perhaps TRBD2 (5 bases). The CDR3 runs 19 residues. The V and J ends lost 0 bases and 0 bases respectively, with 18 bases between them. Germline V gene sequence: CDR1 SGHDN, CDR2 FVKESK. The CDR3 sequence is CASSQDLAGSLSSYNEQFF. The CDR3 DNA is TGTGCCAGCAGCCAAGATCTTGCGGGTTCCTTGAGCTCCTACAATGAGCAGTTCTTC.

This clone was observed a few times. This rearrangement joins TRBV2 to TRBJ1-2; D possibly corresponds to TRBD1 (6 bases). The V end was cut by 8 bases, the J end by 4 bases, with 23 bases between. The CDR3 is made up of 16 amino acids. In germline, CDR1 is SNHLY, CDR2 FYNNEI. This CDR3 reads CASQSPLQGGSYGYTF. The CDR3, as DNA: TGTGCCAGCCAGTCCCCCCTACAGGGTGGTTCCTATGGCTACACCTTC.

This clone was seen more than once but under ten times. The gene calls are TRBV19 and TRBJ2-1; D is undetermined. Trimming took off 1 base at V and 3 bases at J, with 16 bases between the two ends. From germline, CDR1 is LNHDA and CDR2 SQIVND (reference sequence). The CDR3 loop spans 17 amino acids. The CDR3 bases are TGTGCCAGTAGTATAGTGGCCGGCGGCAGCAGCTACAATGAGCAGTTCTTC. It codes for CASSIVAGGSSYNEQFF. Complete variable domain (other parts from reference TRBV19 and TRBJ2-1): DGGITQSPKYLFRKEGQNVTLSCEQNLNHDAMYWYRQDPGQGLRLIYYSQIVNDFQKGDIAEGYSVSREKKESFPLTVTSAQKNPTAFYLCASSIVAGGSSYNEQFFGPGTRLTVL.